Presented here are 10 T cell receptor beta chains from one specimen sequenced in a study of shared clonotypes between healthy human individuals. Here immunoSEQ multiplex PCR was the method, and the copy in TCRdb shows in-frame clones only, minus some. The data contain around 500,000 clones, less than 80% of them singletons. Input material: PBMCs. The receptors here all came from a woman aged 40 to 50 in good health. Some clones in this sample may be carry-over from other donors' samples.

The chain recombines TRBV18 with TRBJ2-7; possible D gene TRBD2, 5 bases. The germline CDR1 and CDR2 sequences are KGHSH and LQKENI. The CDR3 has 14 amino acids. Trimming pared 6 bases from V and 3 bases from J, leaving 15 bases between. The CDR3 region is CASSPHRDFYEQYF. CDR3 coding DNA: TGTGCCAGCTCCCCTCATCGGGATTTCTACGAGCAGTACTTC.

As to this clone: Other DNA sequences within the sample encode an identical CDR3. The chain recombines TRBV4-2 with TRBJ2-1; 9 bases are a match to TRBD1. The trim removed 0 bases at V and 3 bases at J, leaving 3 bases unmatched. In germline, CDR1 is LGHNA, CDR2 YNFKEQ. The CDR3 has 16 residues. CDR3 coding DNA: TGTGCCAGCAGCCAAGATTGGGACAGGGACTACAATGAGCAGTTCTTC. Translated: CASSQDWDRDYNEQFF.

This clone has ten or more counts. V is TRBV4-2 and J is TRBJ2-3, with a weak D call TRBD2 (5 bases). Germline V lookup: CDR1 LGHNA, CDR2 YNFKEQ. The CDR3 covers 18 residues. V was shortened by 2 bases and J by 2 bases, with 20 bases between the two germline ends. The CDR3: CASSQYLSQRLATDTQYF. CDR3 nucleotide sequence: TGTGCCAGCAGCCAATACCTCTCCCAGCGGTTGGCCACAGATACGCAGTATTTT.

This clone was seen only once. The chain is built from TRBV27 and TRBJ2-1, with 7 bases identical to TRBD1. This CDR3 has 13 residues. The junction had 5 bases not matched to a gene; V was cut back by 2 bases and J by 10 bases. Germline CDR1 and CDR2: MNHEY and SMNVEV (reference sequence). The CDR3 reads CASSLEGAGEQFF. The CDR3 DNA reads TGTGCCAGCAGTTTAGAGGGGGCGGGCGAGCAGTTCTTC.

The V gene is TRBV5-6, the J gene TRBJ1-5, with a possible D match to TRBD1 (6 bases). V gave up 4 bases and J gave up 2 bases, with 13 bases separating them. The CDR3 sequence is 15 residues long. Per germline, CDR1 SGHDT and CDR2 YYEEEE. CDR3 sequence (DNA): TGTGCCAGCAGCACCAGTCGACAGGGCAATCAGCCCCAGCATTTT. This codes for CASSTSRQGNQPQHF.

The CDR3 loop reads CASSRDRDDYEQYF. CDR3 in DNA: TGTGCCAGCTCACGGGACAGGGATGACTACGAGCAGTACTTC. The V call is TRBV18, the J call TRBJ2-7, with 9 nucleotides matching TRBD1. CDR3 length: 14 amino acids. Losses at the gene ends were 4 bases for V and 3 bases for J; bases not matched to a gene: 4. Germline CDR1 is KGHSH and CDR2 is LQKENI. The full variable domain, in which reference TRBV18 and TRBJ2-7 provide the parts outside the CDR3, is NAGVMQNPRHLVRRRGQEARLRCSPMKGHSHVYWYRQLPEEGLKFMVYLQKENIIDESGMPKERFSAEFPKEGPSILRIQQVVRGDSAAYFCASSRDRDDYEQYFGPGTRLTVT.

The rearrangement uses TRBV9 and TRBJ2-1; D might be TRBD2 (6 bases). With 0 bases removed from V and 5 bases from J, the gap between germline ends came to 6 bases. The germline CDR1 and CDR2 sequences are SGDLS and YYNGEE. The length of the CDR3 is 13 residues. The CDR3 protein is CASSVAGDNEQFF. CDR3 in DNA: TGTGCCAGCAGCGTAGCGGGGGACAATGAGCAGTTCTTC.

The CDR3 DNA sequence: TGTGCCACCAGCAGAGTGGACAGGGGGGCCGATACGCAGTATTTT. The encoded protein is CATSRVDRGADTQYF. The V call is TRBV15, the J call TRBJ2-3; 10 nucleotides align to TRBD1. Germline CDR1 reads LNHNV; CDR2 reads YYDKDF (reference sequence). V was clipped by 1 base and J by 6 bases; unmatched bases: 4. This CDR3 has 15 residues.

J is TRBJ1-2 and V is TRBV10-3, with TRBD1 identical over 9 bases. CDR1 and CDR2 from the germline V gene are ENHRY and SYGVKD. With 3 bases clipped from V and 3 bases from J, the junction kept 8 bases outside the gene matches. The CDR3 has 16 amino acids. The CDR3, as DNA: TGTGCCATCAGTGAATCTTGGGGACAGGGAGACTATGGCTACACCTTC. This gives the protein CAISESWGQGDYGYTF.

The chain has TRBV27 and TRBJ2-1, with TRBD2 matching 9 bases. The CDR3 runs 15 residues. Trimming cost V 3 bases and J 4 bases; bases outside gene matches: 4. Germline V gene sequence: CDR1 MNHEY, CDR2 SMNVEV (reference sequence). CDR3 nucleotides: TGTGCCAGCAGTTTTAGCGGGAGAGTTTACAATGAGCAGTTCTTC. Translating gives CASSFSGRVYNEQFF.